This is a list of T cell receptor beta chains from one sample in a study of a mutant IDH1 vaccine in newly diagnosed glioma. The data were produced by immunoSEQ multiplex PCR, yet TCRdb's version contains in-frame clones alone and is incomplete. The table includes about 27,000 clones, under 80% detected once. These TCRs are of unknown antigen specificity. Source: PBMCs, taken from a glioma patient whose treatment included an IDH1 peptide vaccine. These receptors were taken from a man in his fifties or sixties with glioma. CDR3s include the opening cysteine and the closing phenylalanine or tryptophan. The D gene is left open where the match is weak. Expanded clones get a size class; other rows say once, few or many, or leave the size out.

TRBD2,.,TRBV5-6,TRBJ2-3,TGTGCCAGCAGCCCGTTAAAACGGACTAGCGGGGAGGGAGATACGCAGTATTTT,CASSPLKRTSGEGDTQYF
.,.,TRBV5-6,TRBJ2-7,TGTGCCAGCAGCCTGAGGGTCTACGAGCAGTACTTC,CASSLRVYEQYF
.,.,TRBV4-1,TRBJ2-5,TGCGCCAGCAGCCCCGGGTCCGGTAGGGAGACCCAGTACTTC,CASSPGSGRETQYF
.,.,TRBV4-1,TRBJ1-6,TGCGCCAGCAGCCTGCGGGCCAGGGATAATTCACCCCTCCACTTT,CASSLRARDNSPLHF
.,.,TRBV2,TRBJ1-2,TGTGCCAGCCAGCCCCAGGGACGTAGCGGCTACACCTTC,CASQPQGRSGYTF
.,.,TRBV7-2,TRBJ2-1,TGTGCCAGCAGCTTTAGGGTTGAGACAGCGGGTGAGCAGTTCTTC,CASSFRVETAGEQFF
.,.,TRBV13,TRBJ2-7,TGTGCCAGCAGCTTAATGGGGGGCTTATCCTACGAGCAGTACTTC,CASSLMGGLSYEQYF
TRBD1,few,TRBV10-3,TRBJ1-1,TGTGCCATCAGTGAGGACAGGGGCGTCGAAGCTTTCTTT,CAISEDRGVEAFF
.,.,TRBV10-3,TRBJ2-2,TGTGCCATCACCCTAGGCGGACAGAAGACCGGGGAGCTGTTTTTT,CAITLGGQKTGELFF
.,.,TRBV19,TRBJ1-5,TGTGCCAGTAGCCCGGGAGGTTTCAATCAGCCCCAGCATTTT,CASSPGGFNQPQHF